What follows are 26 T cell receptor beta chains derived from one specimen sequenced in a study of metastatic and nonmetastatic thyroid tumors. Before thyroid surgery, none of the patients had received any treatment. TCRdb re-analyzed the PCR reads through MiXCR. The table includes some 15,000 clones, roughly 3.5% detected once. Sequencing was done on a sample of tumor tissue. The receptor source for this set is a female donor with papillary thyroid cancer or a benign thyroid nodule (not recorded which). Some clones in this sample may be carry-over from other donors' samples.

This clone turned up a few times. The V gene is TRBV6-1, the J gene TRBJ1-2; the D gene is possibly TRBD1 (6 bases). This CDR3 is built from 16 residues. V lost 0 bases and J 4 bases, leaving 15 bases between the germline ends. Germline loops: CDR1 MNHNS, CDR2 SASEGT. CDR3 amino acids: CASSEADGGAVYGYTF. CDR3 DNA: TGTGCCAGCAGTGAAGCGGATGGGGGGGCGGTCTATGGCTACACCTTC.

Concerning this clone: This CDR3 fails to terminate in the conserved phenylalanine or tryptophan, so it likely reflects a read error. This chain connects TRBV6-2 or TRBV6-3 to TRBJ2-7, with D unresolved. The CDR3 has 17 residues. Trimming left V 5 bases short and J 3 bases short, with 23 bases between. Germline V gives CDR1 MNHEY, CDR2 SVGEGT. CDR3 sequence (DNA): TGTGCCAGCAGTACCTTTGGGTCCGGTAATCACAGCTACGAGCAGTACCTC. Residues: CASSTFGSGNHSYEQYL.

Only a few counts were recorded for this clone. The chain recombines TRBV28 with TRBJ1-2; a possible D gene is TRBD1 (6 bases). This CDR3 is built from 17 residues. Per the germline V gene, CDR1 is MDHEN and CDR2 is SYDVKM. Trimming pared 3 bases from V and 2 bases from J, leaving 19 bases between. Written as DNA, the CDR3 is TGTGCCAGCAGTTTCACGCCGCGGACAGAAGAAAACTATGGCTACACCTTC. This encodes CASSFTPRTEENYGYTF.

The rearrangement links TRBV11-3 to TRBJ2-7; D ambiguous. Looked up from germline, CDR1 is SGHNT and CDR2 is YENEEA. Between the trimmed V and J ends, which lost 3 bases and 6 bases, there was a span of 12 bases. The CDR3 runs to 13 residues. CDR3 protein: CASSLNYFGEQYF. The CDR3 nucleotides are TGTGCCAGCAGCTTGAATTACTTTGGCGAGCAGTACTTC.

V gene TRBV6-5 combines with J gene TRBJ1-2; 10 bases map to TRBD1. Germline CDR1 and CDR2: MNHEY and SVGAGI. The CDR3 contains 16 residues. V was clipped by 3 bases and J by 2 bases; unmatched bases: 6. The CDR3 nucleotides read TGTGCCAGCAGTTATTCCGCGGGACAGGGGAACTATGGCTACACCTTC. It is translated as CASSYSAGQGNYGYTF.

This clone is categorized as medium-sized. This chain links TRBV5-1 with TRBJ2-5; tentatively, D is TRBD1 (6 bases). V lost 4 bases to trimming and J lost 1 base, with 17 bases between them. In germline, CDR1 is SGHRS, CDR2 YFSETQ. The CDR3 is made up of 16 amino acids. CDR3 nucleotide sequence: TGCGCCAGCAGCACCCGAGCCACAGGGCCCCAAGAGACCCAGTACTTC. It is translated as CASSTRATGPQETQYF. Full variable domain (missing parts from reference TRBV5-1 and TRBJ2-5): KAGVTQTPRYLIKTRGQQVTLSCSPISGHRSVSWYQQTPGQGLQFLFEYFSETQRNKGNFPGRFSGRQFSNSRSEMNVSTLELGDSALYLCASSTRATGPQETQYFGPGTRLLVL.

This rearrangement joins TRBV20-1 to TRBJ1-3; D gene unclear. The CDR3 is 14 residues long. V dropped 1 base and J dropped 2 bases, with 9 bases sitting between them. Looked up from germline, CDR1 is DFQATT and CDR2 is SNEGSKA (reference sequence). The CDR3 DNA reads as TGCAGTGCTAGAGCGGAGGCAGCTGGAAACACCATATATTTT. Protein: CSARAEAAGNTIYF.

The V call is TRBV6-1, the J call TRBJ1-3; D ambiguous. V shed 5 bases and J shed 1 base, with 15 bases lying between them. Germline-derived CDR1 and CDR2 are MNHNS and SASEGT. This CDR3 comprises 16 residues. DNA for the CDR3: TGTGCCAGCAGTCCTAGTGGGAGGGAGTCTGGAAACACCATATATTTT. This codes for CASSPSGRESGNTIYF.

By sample fraction, this clone is medium-sized. The V and J genes are TRBV2 and TRBJ2-7; D unclear. This CDR3 has 12 residues. V was shortened by 5 bases and J by 0 bases, with 5 bases between the two germline ends. Germline CDR1 SNHLY, CDR2 FYNNEI. In DNA form, the CDR3 reads TGTGCCAGCAGTAAGACCTCCTACGAGCAGTACTTC. Its protein is CASSKTSYEQYF.

By frequency in the sample, this clone is medium-sized. The rearrangement links TRBV11-3 to TRBJ1-1; D is uncertain. Germline CDR1 is SGHNT and CDR2 is YENEEA. V was pared by 1 base and J by 7 bases, with 10 bases between. CDR3 size: 13 residues. CDR3 bases: TGTGCCAGCAGCTTAGGAGGGAGGTGTGAAGCTTTCTTT. This codes for CASSLGGRCEAFF.

This CDR3 reads CASSPHGTSGLTGELFF. The CDR3 DNA reads as TGTGCCAGCAGCCCCCATGGGACTAGCGGGCTCACCGGGGAGCTGTTTTTT. The J gene is TRBJ2-2, the V gene TRBV9; 12 bases map to TRBD2. J was trimmed by 4 bases and V by 4 bases; bases with no gene match: 8. Germline assignment: CDR1 SGDLS and CDR2 YYNGEE. The length of the CDR3 is 17 residues.

This clone was seen more than once but under ten times. The chain links TRBV6-2 or TRBV6-3 to TRBJ2-2, with TRBD1 matching over 7 bases. With 6 bases clipped from V and 3 bases from J, the junction kept 4 bases outside the gene matches. The CDR3 is 14 amino acids. In germline, CDR1 is MNHEY, CDR2 SVGEGT. CDR3 DNA: TGTGCCAGCAGACGAGACAGGGACACCGGGGAGCTGTTTTTT. Protein: CASRRDRDTGELFF.

Only a few counts were recorded for this clone. V gene TRBV6-5 combines with J gene TRBJ2-1, with TRBD2 as a possible D gene (6 bases). CDR1 is MNHEY, CDR2 SVGAGI, per germline. V was cut by 4 bases and J by 8 bases, with 24 bases left in between. The CDR3 consists of 17 residues. The CDR3 is CASSSNRRTGAIYEQFF. CDR3 DNA sequence: TGTGCCAGCAGTTCCAACCGAAGGACGGGAGCAATTTATGAGCAGTTCTTC.

This clone was counted many times. The J gene is TRBJ2-3, the V gene TRBV19; TRBD2 matches 9 bases. Germline lookup yields CDR1 LNHDA and CDR2 SQIVND (reference sequence). Losses at the gene ends were 7 bases for V and 0 bases for J; bases not matched to a gene: 11. CDR3 length equals 17 residues. CDR3 sequence: CASKALAGPISTDTQYF. The CDR3 DNA follows: TGTGCCAGTAAAGCGCTAGCGGGACCAATTAGCACAGATACGCAGTATTTT. The whole variable domain, filled in from reference TRBV19 and TRBJ2-3, reads DGGITQSPKYLFRKEGQNVTLSCEQNLNHDAMYWYRQDPGQGLRLIYYSQIVNDFQKGDIAEGYSVSREKKESFPLTVTSAQKNPTAFYLCASKALAGPISTDTQYFGPGTRLTVL.

By share, this clone ranks as medium-sized. This chain links TRBV7-9 with TRBJ2-1; 10 positions agree with TRBD1. The CDR3 contains 16 residues. The V segment lost 0 bases and the J segment 3 bases; nucleotides outside the gene matches: 2. Germline V gene sequence: CDR1 SEHNR, CDR2 FQNEAQ (reference sequence). The CDR3, as DNA: TGTGCCAGCAGCTTAGCTAGGACAGGGGGCTACAATGAGCAGTTCTTC. Translation: CASSLARTGGYNEQFF.

This clone was found a few times. The chain links TRBV12-3 or TRBV12-4 to TRBJ1-5, with 9 bases lining up with TRBD1. This CDR3 has 15 residues. The J segment lost 0 bases and the V segment lost 6 bases, leaving 3 bases of the junction unmatched. As DNA, the CDR3 is TGTGCCAGCAGAACGACAGGGGGTAGCAATCAGCCCCAGCATTTT. Its translation: CASRTTGGSNQPQHF.

The chain joins TRBV15 to TRBJ1-1; D uncertain. From germline, CDR1 is LNHNV and CDR2 YYDKDF (reference sequence). The germline V and J ends were trimmed by 1 base and 3 bases, with 6 bases remaining between them. CDR3 size: 13 residues. The CDR3 nucleotides read TGTGCCACCAGCAGAGGGTCCGACACTGAAGCTTTCTTT. It translates to CATSRGSDTEAFF.

The sample holds a few counts of this clone. The genes are TRBV10-3 and TRBJ1-2, with D perhaps TRBD1 (5 bases). Trimming pared 7 bases from V and 5 bases from J, leaving 20 bases between. The CDR3 sequence is 15 residues long. Germline V CDR1 and CDR2: ENHRY, SYGVKD. This chain's CDR3 is CAITQGLAVQYGYTF. The CDR3 DNA reads TGTGCCATCACCCAGGGCCTAGCCGTCCAGTATGGCTACACCTTC.

V is TRBV6-1 and J is TRBJ1-6; D is ambiguous. The CDR3 is 15 amino acids. The V gene's germline CDR1 is MNHNS and CDR2 SASEGT. With 1 base removed from V and 7 bases from J, the gap between germline ends came to 11 bases. CDR3 nucleotides: TGTGCCAGCAGTGAAGGTATCCTCCCCAATTCACCCCTCCACTTT. It translates to CASSEGILPNSPLHF.

Note on this clone: A junction boundary mismatches the germline segment, possibly from a read error. V usage is TRBV28 and J usage is TRBJ1-6; D gene uncertain. Per the germline V gene, CDR1 is MDHEN and CDR2 is SYDVKM. CDR3 length equals 15 residues. The CDR3 protein is CASSQAFSYNPPLHF. In DNA, the CDR3 is TGTGCCAGCAGCCAGGCCTTCTCCTATAATCCACCCCTCCACTTT.

The rearrangement links TRBV2 to TRBJ2-2; D remains unclear. The CDR3 sequence is 12 residues long. Germline V gives CDR1 SNHLY, CDR2 FYNNEI. With 5 bases removed from V and 6 bases from J, the gap between germline ends came to 7 bases. For the CDR3, the DNA is TGTGCCAGCAGTAGACCCGCCGGGGAGCTGTTTTTT. Its translation: CASSRPAGELFF. Full variable domain (remainder filled in from reference TRBV2 and TRBJ2-2): EPEVTQTPSHQVTQMGQEVILRCVPISNHLYFYWYRQILGQKVEFLVSFYNNEISEKSEIFDDQFSVERPDGSNFTLKIRSTKLEDSAMYFCASSRPAGELFFGEGSRLTVL.

This clone was found once. The V and J genes are TRBV30 and TRBJ1-1; D ambiguous. The CDR3 sequence is 16 residues long. The V end was cut by 0 bases, the J end by 4 bases, with 18 bases between. Germline-derived CDR1 and CDR2 are GTSNPN and SVGIG (reference sequence). The CDR3 spells CAWSVPPGIAGTEAFF. In nucleotides, the CDR3 is TGTGCCTGGAGTGTACCCCCAGGTATTGCCGGCACTGAAGCTTTCTTT. Combining the CDR3 with reference TRBV30 and TRBJ1-1 gives the whole variable domain SQTIHQWPATLVQPVGSPLSLECTVEGTSNPNLYWYRQAAGRGLQLLFYSVGIGQISSEVPQNLSASRPQDRQFILSSKKLLLSDSGFYLCAWSVPPGIAGTEAFFGQGTRLTVV.

This clone was seen only a few times. The chain couples TRBV6-5 to TRBJ1-1; D not certain. Germline CDR1 and CDR2: MNHEY and SVGAGI. Trimming stripped 2 bases from V and 1 base from J, with 14 bases between. The CDR3 sequence is 16 residues long. The CDR3 region has the DNA TGTGCCAGCAGTTACGAGGTGGGCCAGAAGAACACTGAAGCTTTCTTT. Residues: CASSYEVGQKNTEAFF.

This clone has more than one count but fewer than ten. The chain recombines TRBV24-1 with TRBJ2-6; D gene uncertain. V lost 6 bases to trimming and J lost 5 bases, with 7 bases between them. This CDR3 is 13 amino acids long. Germline V gene lookup returns CDR1 KGHDR and CDR2 SFDVKD. The CDR3 DNA reads as TGTGCCACCAGTTTCCATAGGGCCAACGTCCTGACTTTC. It specifies CATSFHRANVLTF.

This clone was detected a few times. This chain joins TRBV5-1 and TRBJ1-6; D is undetermined. Germline-derived CDR1 and CDR2 are SGHRS and YFSETQ. The ends were cut back, 4 bases at V and 8 bases at J, with 10 bases in the middle. The CDR3 loop spans 13 amino acids. The CDR3 region has the DNA TGCGCCAGCAGCCCTCAGGATGATTCACCCCTCCACTTT. Protein: CASSPQDDSPLHF.

The rearrangement joins TRBV6-5 to TRBJ2-7; TRBD1 agrees at 10 bases. Per the germline V gene, CDR1 is MNHEY and CDR2 is SVGAGI. CDR3 length: 14 amino acids. With 3 bases clipped from V and 4 bases from J, the junction kept 3 bases outside the gene matches. CDR3 sequence: CASSYPGQGYEQYF. The CDR3 DNA reads as TGTGCCAGCAGTTATCCGGGACAGGGGTACGAGCAGTACTTC.